The clone carrying this T cell receptor (beta chain) was seen a handful of times. Its antigen is as yet unknown. The 5'RACE template-switching step produced TCR cDNA and added a universal primer site and UMIs. TCRdb processed the 5' RACE reads anew with MiXCR; each CDR3 protein has one entry. The sample has some 560,000 distinct CDR3 sequences, less than 20% seen once. These data belong to a study of T cells after yellow fever vaccination. Overall study findings and caveats: The booster saw the reappearance of most primary-vaccination clones (approximately 96% CD4, around 88% CD8).

The germline CDR1 and CDR2 sequences are ENHRY and SYGVKD. This CDR3 has 16 residues. The V end lost 0 bases, the J end lost 7 bases, and 18 bases lay between the germline ends. The TCR comes from a man aged 18 to 30 who received the YFV17D yellow fever vaccine. This material consisted of PBMCs, taken more than 4 days after the first yellow fever vaccination. This chain uses TRBV10-3 with TRBJ2-5; D possibly matches TRBD1 or TRBD2 (5 bases each). This CDR3 is CAISESTVGGYGTQYF. The DNA for the CDR3 is TGTGCCATCAGTGAGTCGACGGTTGGGGGTTACGGGACCCAGTACTTC.